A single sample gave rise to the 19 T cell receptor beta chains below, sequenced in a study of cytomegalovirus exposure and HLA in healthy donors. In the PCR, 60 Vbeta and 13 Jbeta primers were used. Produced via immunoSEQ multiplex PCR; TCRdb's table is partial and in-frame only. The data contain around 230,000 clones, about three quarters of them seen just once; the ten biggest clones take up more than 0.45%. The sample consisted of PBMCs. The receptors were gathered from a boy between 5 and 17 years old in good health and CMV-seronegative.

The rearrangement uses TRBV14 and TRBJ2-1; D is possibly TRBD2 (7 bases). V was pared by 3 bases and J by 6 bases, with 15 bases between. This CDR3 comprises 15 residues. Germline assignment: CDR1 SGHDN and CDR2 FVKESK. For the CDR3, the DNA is TGTGCCAGCAGCCACCTAGGGGGGGAGCGCAATGAGCAGTTCTTC. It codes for CASSHLGGERNEQFF.

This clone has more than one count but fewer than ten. CDR3 amino acids: CASSSLGERAGELFF. CDR3 sequence (DNA): TGCGCCAGCAGCTCGTTGGGAGAGAGGGCCGGGGAGCTGTTTTTT. J is TRBJ2-2 and V is TRBV5-1; the D gene is possibly TRBD2 (5 bases). Trimming pared 3 bases from V and 6 bases from J, leaving 15 bases between. Germline CDR1 is SGHRS and CDR2 is YFSETQ. The CDR3 extends over 15 amino acids.

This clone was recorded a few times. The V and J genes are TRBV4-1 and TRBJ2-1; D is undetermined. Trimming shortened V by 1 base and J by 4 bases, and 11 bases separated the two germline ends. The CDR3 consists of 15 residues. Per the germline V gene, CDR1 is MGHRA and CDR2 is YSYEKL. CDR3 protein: CASSQAAAPYNEQFF. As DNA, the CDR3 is TGCGCCAGCAGCCAAGCTGCGGCACCATACAATGAGCAGTTCTTC.

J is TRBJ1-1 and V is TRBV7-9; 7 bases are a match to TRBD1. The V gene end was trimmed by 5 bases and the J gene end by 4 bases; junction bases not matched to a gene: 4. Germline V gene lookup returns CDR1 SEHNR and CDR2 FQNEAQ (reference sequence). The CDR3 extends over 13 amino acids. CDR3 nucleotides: TGTGCCAGCAGCCGACAGGGCGGCACTGAAGCTTTCTTT. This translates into CASSRQGGTEAFF.

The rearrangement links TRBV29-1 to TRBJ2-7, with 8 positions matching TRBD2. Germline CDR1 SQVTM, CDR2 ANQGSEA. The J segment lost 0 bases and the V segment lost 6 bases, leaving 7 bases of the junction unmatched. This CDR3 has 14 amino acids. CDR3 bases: TGCAGCGTCCATCGGGGGGGGCCCTCCTACGAGCAGTACTTC. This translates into CSVHRGGPSYEQYF.

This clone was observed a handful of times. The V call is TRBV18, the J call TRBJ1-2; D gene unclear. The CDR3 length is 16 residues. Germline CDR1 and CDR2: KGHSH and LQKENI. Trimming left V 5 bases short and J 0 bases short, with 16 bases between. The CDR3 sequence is CASSATLRGANYGYTF. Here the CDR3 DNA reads TGTGCCAGCTCAGCGACCCTCCGGGGAGCTAACTATGGCTACACCTTC.

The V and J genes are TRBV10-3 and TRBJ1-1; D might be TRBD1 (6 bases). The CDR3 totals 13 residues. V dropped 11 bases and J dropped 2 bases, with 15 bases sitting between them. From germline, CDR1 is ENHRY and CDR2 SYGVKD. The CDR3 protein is CAAGAEPNTEAFF. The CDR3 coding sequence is TGTGCCGCGGGGGCGGAGCCAAACACTGAAGCTTTCTTT.

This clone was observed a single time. The CDR3 nucleotides are TGTGCCAGCAGTGTGGGGACAGCCGATGGCTACACCTTC. This sequence encodes CASSVGTADGYTF. The chain couples TRBV2 to TRBJ1-2; 7 nucleotides match TRBD1. CDR3 size: 13 residues. J was trimmed by 6 bases and V by 4 bases; bases with no gene match: 5. Germline lookup yields CDR1 SNHLY and CDR2 FYNNEI.

The CDR3 DNA reads as TGCGCCAGCAGCCAGGGGACAGGGCGAAATTCACCCCTCCACTTT. It codes for CASSQGTGRNSPLHF. The rearrangement joins TRBV4-1 to TRBJ1-6; 9 positions match TRBD1. Unmatched junction bases numbered 4, after V lost 3 bases and J lost 7 bases. This CDR3 comprises 15 residues. CDR1 is MGHRA and CDR2 is YSYEKL in the germline V gene.

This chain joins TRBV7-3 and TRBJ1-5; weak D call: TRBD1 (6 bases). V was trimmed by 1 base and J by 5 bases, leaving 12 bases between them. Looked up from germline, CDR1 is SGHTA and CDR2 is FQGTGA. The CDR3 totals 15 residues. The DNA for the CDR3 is TGTGCCAGCAGCTTAAGAGGGGGAGCCGATCAGCCCCAGCATTTT. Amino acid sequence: CASSLRGGADQPQHF.

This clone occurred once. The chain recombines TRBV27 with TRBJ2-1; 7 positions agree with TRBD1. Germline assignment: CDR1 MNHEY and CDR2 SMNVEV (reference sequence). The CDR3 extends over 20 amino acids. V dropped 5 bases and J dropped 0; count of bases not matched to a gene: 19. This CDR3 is CASSLTRRGQGHSSYNEQFF. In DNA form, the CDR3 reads TGTGCCAGCAGTCTTACTCGAAGGGGGCAAGGACACAGCTCCTACAATGAGCAGTTCTTC.

CDR3 amino acids: CASSLLGNTEAFF. The CDR3 DNA reads as TGTGCCAGCAGTTTACTCGGTAACACTGAAGCTTTCTTT. The chain combines TRBV27 with TRBJ1-1; D unclear. V lost 2 bases, J lost 2 bases, and 6 bases lay in between. Germline CDR1 reads MNHEY; CDR2 reads SMNVEV (reference sequence). CDR3 length: 13 residues.

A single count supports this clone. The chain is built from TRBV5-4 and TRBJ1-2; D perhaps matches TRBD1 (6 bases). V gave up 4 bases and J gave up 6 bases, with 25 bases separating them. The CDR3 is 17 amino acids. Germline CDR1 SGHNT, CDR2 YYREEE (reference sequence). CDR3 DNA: TGTGCCAGCAGCACTAACCCCGGACAGCTTGTCGCTAATGGCTACACCTTC. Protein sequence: CASSTNPGQLVANGYTF.

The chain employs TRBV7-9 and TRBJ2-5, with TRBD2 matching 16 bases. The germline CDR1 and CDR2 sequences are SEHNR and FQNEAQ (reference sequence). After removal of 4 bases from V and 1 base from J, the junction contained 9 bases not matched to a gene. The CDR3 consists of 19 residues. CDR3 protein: CASSSLGLAGGRVQETQYF. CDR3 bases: TGTGCCAGCAGCTCCCTGGGACTAGCGGGAGGGAGGGTCCAAGAGACCCAGTACTTC. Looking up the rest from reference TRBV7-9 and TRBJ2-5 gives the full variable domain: DTGVSQNPRHKITKRGQNVTFRCDPISEHNRLYWYRQTLGQGPEFLTYFQNEAQLEKSRLLSDRFSAERPKGSFSTLEIQRTEQGDSAMYLCASSSLGLAGGRVQETQYFGPGTRLLVL.

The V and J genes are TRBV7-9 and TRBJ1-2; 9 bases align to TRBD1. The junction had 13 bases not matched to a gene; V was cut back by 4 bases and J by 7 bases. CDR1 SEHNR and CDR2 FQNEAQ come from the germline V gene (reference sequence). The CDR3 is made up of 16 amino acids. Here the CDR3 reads CASSSLTPGTGFGYTF. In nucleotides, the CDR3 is TGTGCCAGCAGCTCACTAACCCCCGGGACAGGGTTTGGCTACACCTTC.

CDR3 protein: CASTLRGFQYSNTEAFF. The CDR3 DNA sequence: TGTGCCAGTACCCTGCGGGGGTTCCAATATTCGAACACTGAAGCTTTCTTT. The gene calls are TRBV19 and TRBJ1-1; perhaps TRBD1 as D (5 bases). V gave up 7 bases and J gave up 1 base, with 22 bases separating them. Germline loops: CDR1 LNHDA, CDR2 SQIVND (reference sequence). The CDR3 extends over 17 amino acids.

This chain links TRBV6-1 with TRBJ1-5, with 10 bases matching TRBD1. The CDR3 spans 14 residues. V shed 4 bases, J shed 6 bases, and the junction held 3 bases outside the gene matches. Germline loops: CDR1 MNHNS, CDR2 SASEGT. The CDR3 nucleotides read TGTGCCAGCAGTGGAAGGACAGGGGGTCAGCCCCAGCATTTT. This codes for CASSGRTGGQPQHF.

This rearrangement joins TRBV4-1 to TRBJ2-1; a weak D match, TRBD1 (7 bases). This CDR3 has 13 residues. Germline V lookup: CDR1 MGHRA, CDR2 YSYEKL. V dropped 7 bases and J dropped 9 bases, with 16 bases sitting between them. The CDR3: CASTPWGDSEQFF. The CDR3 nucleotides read TGCGCCAGCACTCCGTGGGGGGACAGTGAGCAGTTCTTC.

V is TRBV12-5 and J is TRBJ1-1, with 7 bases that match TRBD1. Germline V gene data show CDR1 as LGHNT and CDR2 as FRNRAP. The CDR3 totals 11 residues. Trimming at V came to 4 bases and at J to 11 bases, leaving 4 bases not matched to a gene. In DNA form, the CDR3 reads TGTGCTAGTGGTTCAACAGGGGTCGCTTTCTTT. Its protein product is CASGSTGVAFF.